A selection of T cell receptor beta chains follows, all from one sample in a study of blood T cell repertoires in COVID-19. Measured with immunoSEQ multiplex PCR; TCRdb has only the in-frame clones, and not every one. Of 110,000 to 150,000 clones detected, 85% to 90% appear once; the ten largest clones hold under 6%. Sequencing was performed on peripheral blood. The source is a human donor in a cohort sampled during active COVID-19. The CDR3 runs from the conserved cysteine through the conserved F or W. The order of the fields is V gene, CDR3 length, J gene, clone size, D gene, CDR3 protein, CDR3 DNA. D genes are given only for firm matches. Some rows have no size entry. The others give once, few or many, or a class for an expanded clone.

v_gene: TRBV30; len: 19; j_gene: TRBJ1-6; abundance: -; d_gene: -; CDR3aa: CAWSVISNFVDRANSPLHF; CDR3nt: TGTGCCTGGAGTGTAATTTCTAATTTTGTTGACAGAGCTAATTCACCCCTCCACTTT
v_gene: TRBV7-3; len: 13; j_gene: TRBJ2-7; abundance: -; d_gene: TRBD1; CDR3aa: CASSPGQNYEQYF; CDR3nt: TGTGCCAGCAGCCCGGGACAGAACTACGAGCAGTACTTC
v_gene: TRBV2; len: 16; j_gene: TRBJ2-1; abundance: -; d_gene: TRBD2; CDR3aa: CASTQAAGGPRNEQFF; CDR3nt: TGTGCCAGCACCCAAGCGGCGGGAGGGCCGCGGAATGAGCAGTTCTTC
v_gene: TRBV24-1; len: 15; j_gene: TRBJ2-1; abundance: -; d_gene: -; CDR3aa: CATSDRGIGRSRQFF; CDR3nt: TGTGCCACCAGTGATAGGGGGATCGGCAGGTCCCGGCAGTTCTTC
v_gene: TRBV19; len: 15; j_gene: TRBJ2-5; abundance: -; d_gene: TRBD2; CDR3aa: CASSTLAGVRETQYF; CDR3nt: TGTGCCAGTAGTACACTAGCGGGAGTCCGAGAGACCCAGTACTTC
v_gene: TRBV28; len: 13; j_gene: TRBJ2-1; abundance: few; d_gene: -; CDR3aa: CASTSTRRDEQFF; CDR3nt: TGTGCCAGCACTTCTACGCGGAGGGATGAGCAGTTCTTC
v_gene: TRBV30; len: 14; j_gene: TRBJ1-1; abundance: -; d_gene: TRBD1; CDR3aa: CAWRGTGGNTEAFF; CDR3nt: TGTGCCTGGAGGGGGACAGGGGGTAACACTGAAGCTTTCTTT
v_gene: TRBV5-4; len: 18; j_gene: TRBJ2-1; abundance: -; d_gene: -; CDR3aa: CASSLSNFGGGLYNEQFF; CDR3nt: TGTGCCAGCAGCTTGTCGAATTTTGGGGGGGGCCTCTACAATGAGCAGTTCTTC
v_gene: TRBV11-2; len: 15; j_gene: TRBJ2-1; abundance: -; d_gene: TRBD2; CDR3aa: CASSFGRESYNEQFF; CDR3nt: TGTGCCAGCAGCTTCGGGCGGGAGTCCTACAATGAGCAGTTCTTC
v_gene: TRBV4-2; len: 15; j_gene: TRBJ2-2; abundance: -; d_gene: -; CDR3aa: CASSRRRGDTGELFF; CDR3nt: TGTGCCAGCAGCCGTCGCAGGGGGGACACCGGGGAGCTGTTTTTT
v_gene: TRBV2; len: 15; j_gene: TRBJ2-1; abundance: -; d_gene: TRBD1; CDR3aa: CASIVDRAALNEQFF; CDR3nt: TGTGCCAGCATAGTGGACAGGGCAGCATTGAATGAGCAGTTCTTC
v_gene: TRBV5-1; len: 13; j_gene: TRBJ1-1; abundance: -; d_gene: -; CDR3aa: CASHPGGGTEAFF; CDR3nt: TGCGCCAGCCACCCGGGAGGGGGCACTGAAGCTTTCTTT
v_gene: TRBV5-1; len: 14; j_gene: TRBJ2-2; abundance: -; d_gene: -; CDR3aa: CASSLEQNTGELFF; CDR3nt: TGCGCCAGCAGCTTGGAGCAAAACACCGGGGAGCTGTTTTTT
v_gene: TRBV27; len: 15; j_gene: TRBJ1-2; abundance: once; d_gene: -; CDR3aa: CASSSLLTGNYGYTF; CDR3nt: TGTGCCAGCAGTTCGCTTCTCACAGGGAACTATGGCTACACCTTC
v_gene: TRBV5-6; len: 15; j_gene: TRBJ2-6; abundance: -; d_gene: -; CDR3aa: CASSLVRAGANVLTF; CDR3nt: TGTGCCAGCAGCTTGGTCAGGGCTGGGGCCAACGTCCTGACTTTC
v_gene: TRBV2; len: 11; j_gene: TRBJ2-7; abundance: -; d_gene: -; CDR3aa: CASSIYYEQYF; CDR3nt: TGTGCCAGCAGTATTTACTACGAGCAGTACTTC
v_gene: TRBV7-9; len: 14; j_gene: TRBJ1-1; abundance: -; d_gene: TRBD1; CDR3aa: CASSRGTGDRITFF; CDR3nt: TGTGCCAGCAGCCGTGGGACAGGGGACAGGATAACTTTCTTT
v_gene: TRBV9; len: 15; j_gene: TRBJ2-3; abundance: -; d_gene: TRBD2; CDR3aa: CASSATGSGGDTQYF; CDR3nt: TGTGCCAGCAGCGCGACGGGGTCCGGGGGGGATACGCAGTATTTT
v_gene: TRBV4-2; len: 15; j_gene: TRBJ1-5; abundance: -; d_gene: -; CDR3aa: CASSQDRQVGQPQHF; CDR3nt: TGTGCCAGCAGCCAAGATAGGCAGGTCGGACAGCCCCAGCATTTT
v_gene: TRBV5-6; len: 14; j_gene: TRBJ2-7; abundance: -; d_gene: TRBD2; CDR3aa: CASSLSPGGDEQYF; CDR3nt: TGTGCCAGCAGCTTGTCCCCGGGGGGGGACGAGCAGTACTTC
v_gene: TRBV7-9; len: 13; j_gene: TRBJ1-1; abundance: -; d_gene: TRBD1; CDR3aa: CASSRTGGAEAFF; CDR3nt: TGTGCCAGCAGCAGGACAGGGGGGGCTGAAGCTTTCTTT
v_gene: TRBV7-8; len: 18; j_gene: TRBJ2-5; abundance: -; d_gene: TRBD2; CDR3aa: CASSLSFRRGGAGETQYF; CDR3nt: TGTGCCAGCAGCTTATCTTTCCGTCGCGGGGGGGCAGGAGAGACCCAGTACTTC
v_gene: TRBV27; len: 16; j_gene: TRBJ2-3; abundance: -; d_gene: -; CDR3aa: CASGTFGGVNTDTQYF; CDR3nt: TGTGCCAGCGGCACCTTTGGCGGGGTCAACACAGATACGCAGTATTTT
v_gene: TRBV6-1; len: 17; j_gene: TRBJ1-6; abundance: once; d_gene: -; CDR3aa: CASSDYFWTVRHNPLHF; CDR3nt: TGTGCCAGCAGTGACTACTTTTGGACAGTACGCCACAATCCCCTCCACTTT
v_gene: TRBV7-6; len: 16; j_gene: TRBJ2-7; abundance: -; d_gene: TRBD2; CDR3aa: CASSLRTSGSSYEQYF; CDR3nt: TGTGCCAGCAGCCTCCGGACTAGCGGGAGTTCCTACGAGCAGTACTTC
v_gene: TRBV11-1; len: 15; j_gene: TRBJ2-1; abundance: -; d_gene: TRBD2; CDR3aa: CASSSIAGVGSEQFF; CDR3nt: TGTGCCAGCAGCTCCATAGCGGGAGTTGGAAGCGAGCAGTTCTTC
v_gene: TRBV29-1; len: 14; j_gene: TRBJ2-1; abundance: -; d_gene: -; CDR3aa: CSVDGPSSYNEQFF; CDR3nt: TGCAGCGTTGATGGCCCCAGCTCCTACAATGAGCAGTTCTTC
v_gene: TRBV7-2; len: 14; j_gene: TRBJ1-3; abundance: -; d_gene: TRBD1; CDR3aa: CASRPDRAGNTIYF; CDR3nt: TGTGCCAGCAGACCTGACAGGGCTGGAAACACCATATATTTT
v_gene: TRBV7-3; len: 17; j_gene: TRBJ2-3; abundance: -; d_gene: -; CDR3aa: CASSSSGHLGGTDTQYF; CDR3nt: TGTGCCAGCAGCTCCAGTGGACACCTTGGGGGCACAGATACGCAGTATTTT
v_gene: TRBV10-3; len: 14; j_gene: TRBJ1-2; abundance: -; d_gene: -; CDR3aa: CAISEREARGGYTF; CDR3nt: TGTGCCATCAGTGAACGAGAGGCTAGGGGTGGCTACACCTTC
v_gene: TRBV19; len: 19; j_gene: TRBJ2-4; abundance: once; d_gene: TRBD1; CDR3aa: CASSKDTGARGLNKNIQYF; CDR3nt: TGTGCCAGTAGTAAAGATACAGGGGCGCGAGGCCTAAACAAAAACATTCAGTACTTC
v_gene: TRBV10-2; len: 13; j_gene: TRBJ1-2; abundance: -; d_gene: -; CDR3aa: CASTTAVNYGYTF; CDR3nt: TGCGCCAGCACTACCGCGGTTAACTATGGCTACACCTTC
v_gene: TRBV11-2; len: 14; j_gene: TRBJ2-7; abundance: -; d_gene: TRBD1; CDR3aa: CASSTGTGHYEQYF; CDR3nt: TGTGCCAGCAGCACCGGGACAGGGCACTACGAGCAGTACTTC
v_gene: TRBV2; len: 15; j_gene: TRBJ2-1; abundance: -; d_gene: TRBD2; CDR3aa: CASSEWLAGGNEQFF; CDR3nt: TGTGCCAGCAGTGAATGGCTAGCGGGGGGAAATGAGCAGTTCTTC
v_gene: TRBV18; len: 17; j_gene: TRBJ2-7; abundance: once; d_gene: TRBD2; CDR3aa: CASSPPRGGKSSYEQYF; CDR3nt: TGTGCCAGCTCACCCCCCCGGGGAGGGAAGAGCTCCTACGAGCAGTACTTC
v_gene: TRBV9; len: 14; j_gene: TRBJ2-2; abundance: -; d_gene: -; CDR3aa: CASSVEGLSGELFF; CDR3nt: TGTGCCAGCAGCGTAGAGGGGCTTTCCGGGGAGCTGTTTTTT
v_gene: TRBV5-6; len: 15; j_gene: TRBJ2-3; abundance: -; d_gene: TRBD1; CDR3aa: CASSWRTGETDTQYF; CDR3nt: TGTGCCAGCAGCTGGAGGACAGGGGAGACAGATACGCAGTATTTT
v_gene: TRBV28; len: 15; j_gene: TRBJ2-5; abundance: -; d_gene: -; CDR3aa: CASSLPEAGEETQYF; CDR3nt: TGTGCCAGCAGTTTACCTGAGGCAGGGGAGGAGACCCAGTACTTC